This entry concerns a single TCR beta chain. Trimming removed 2 bases from V and 4 bases from J, with 10 bases in between. CDR3 length: 14 residues. CDR1 is SGHDT and CDR2 is YYEEEE in the germline V gene. These data originate in a study of cytomegalovirus exposure and HLA in healthy donors. It was with 60 Vbeta and 13 Jbeta primers that the PCR ran. TCRdb's table, derived via immunoSEQ multiplex PCR, lists solely in-frame clones and lacks some. The sample has some 180,000 clones; around three quarters are singletons. The clonotype was recovered from a woman younger than 45 in good health and CMV-seronegative. The chain joins TRBV5-6 to TRBJ2-1, with a possible D match to TRBD1 (5 bases). The sample taken for sequencing was PBMCs. The CDR3 protein is CASSFAGSYNEQFF. The CDR3 coding sequence is TGTGCCAGCAGCTTTGCAGGGTCATACAATGAGCAGTTCTTC.